Reported below is one T cell receptor beta chain. The antigen is unknown. MiXCR was run by TCRdb on the RT-PCR reads, yielding one entry per CDR3 protein. Counted here are more than 700,000 distinct CDR3 sequences, around 20% occurring once; the ten biggest clones make up roughly a tenth. This entry belongs to a study of response to subunit inactivated influenza vaccine. This CDR3 is built from 13 residues. From germline, CDR1 is SGDLS and CDR2 YYNGEE. The V and J ends lost 3 bases and 5 bases, in that order; junction bases with no gene match: 4. Whole-study results and caveats: Every seasonal influenza vaccination brings in few new T cells, the authors suggested.

Sequenced material: PBMCs from blood, taken less than 6 days after vaccination. This sequence originates from a man aged 45 to 65 who received an inactivated influenza vaccine. The chain employs TRBV9 and TRBJ1-1, with 7 bases matching TRBD1. CDR3 amino acids: CASSEDRRTEAFF. In nucleotides, the CDR3 is TGTGCCAGCAGCGAGGACAGGCGAACTGAAGCTTTCTTT. Combining the CDR3 with reference TRBV9 and TRBJ1-1 gives the whole variable domain DSGVTQTPKHLITATGQRVTLRCSPRSGDLSVYWYQQSLDQGLQFLIQYYNGEERAKGNILERFSAQQFPDLHSELNLSSLELGDSALYFCASSEDRRTEAFFGQGTRLTVV.